The subject of this entry is one TCR beta chain. Its antigen is unknown. Germline CDR1 MNHNY, CDR2 SVGAGI (reference sequence). The CDR3 runs to 11 residues. V lost 7 bases to trimming and J lost 7 bases; unmatched junction nucleotides: 3. This sample was included in a study of CD8 T cells in Susac syndrome. Study outcomes and limitations: Susac-specific public clones were found in both the total CD8+ and the CD8+ TEMRA repertoires, with sixteen in the former and about 5 in the latter.

In blood CD8+ and CD4+ T cells, TCR beta underwent sequencing. Random hexamers were used to reverse transcribe an amount of roughly 0.5 to 1 ug RNA. MiXCR, applied by TCRdb to the immunoSEQ multiplex PCR reads, yields one record per CDR3 protein. The repertoire includes about 85,000 distinct CDR3 sequences, more than 85% of them detected once, and roughly 0.46% sits in the top ten. This clonotype originated in a human donor with Susac syndrome. The specimen was CD8+ T cells from PBMCs. This sequence joins TRBV6-6 and TRBJ1-2; 7 bases match TRBD1. In nucleotides, the CDR3 is TGTGCCAGCAAACAGGGGAGTGGCTACACCTTC. It encodes CASKQGSGYTF.